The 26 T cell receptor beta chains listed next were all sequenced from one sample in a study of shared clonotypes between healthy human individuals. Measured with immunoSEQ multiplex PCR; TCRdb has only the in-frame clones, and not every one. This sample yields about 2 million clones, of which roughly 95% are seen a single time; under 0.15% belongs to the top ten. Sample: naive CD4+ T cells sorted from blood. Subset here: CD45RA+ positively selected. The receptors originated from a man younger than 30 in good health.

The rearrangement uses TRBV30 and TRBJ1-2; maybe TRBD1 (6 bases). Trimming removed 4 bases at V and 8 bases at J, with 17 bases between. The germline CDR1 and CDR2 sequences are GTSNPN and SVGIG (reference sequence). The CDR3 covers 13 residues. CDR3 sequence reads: CAWIPGGAHGYTF. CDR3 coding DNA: TGTGCCTGGATCCCGGGGGGGGCGCACGGCTACACCTTC.

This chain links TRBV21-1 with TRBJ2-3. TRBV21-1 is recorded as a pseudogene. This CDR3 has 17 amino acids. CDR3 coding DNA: TGTGCCAGCAGCCTAATGTGGCAGAGAACTAGCACAGATACGCAGTATTTT. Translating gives CASSLMWQRTSTDTQYF.

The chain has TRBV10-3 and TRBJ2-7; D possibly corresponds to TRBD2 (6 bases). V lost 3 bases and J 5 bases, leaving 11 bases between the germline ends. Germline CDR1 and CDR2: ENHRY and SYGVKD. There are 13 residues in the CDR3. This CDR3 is CAISDGGTNEQYF. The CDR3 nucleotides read TGTGCCATCAGTGATGGCGGGACGAACGAGCAGTACTTC.

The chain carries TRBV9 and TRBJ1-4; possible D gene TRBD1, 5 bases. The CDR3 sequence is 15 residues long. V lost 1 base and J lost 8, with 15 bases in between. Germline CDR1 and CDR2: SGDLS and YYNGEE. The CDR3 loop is CASSVKGALGEKLFF. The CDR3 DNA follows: TGTGCCAGCAGCGTAAAAGGGGCCCTGGGCGAAAAACTGTTTTTT. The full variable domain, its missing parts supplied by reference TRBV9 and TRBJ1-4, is DSGVTQTPKHLITATGQRVTLRCSPRSGDLSVYWYQQSLDQGLQFLIQYYNGEERAKGNILERFSAQQFPDLHSELNLSSLELGDSALYFCASSVKGALGEKLFFGSGTQLSVL.

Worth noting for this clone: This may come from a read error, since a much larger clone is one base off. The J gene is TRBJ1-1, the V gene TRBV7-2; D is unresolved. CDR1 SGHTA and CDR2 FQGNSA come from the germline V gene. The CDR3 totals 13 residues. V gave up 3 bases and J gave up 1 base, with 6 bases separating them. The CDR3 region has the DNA TGTGCCAGCAGCTTTACAGAGAACACTGAAGCTTTCTTT. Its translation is CASSFTENTEAFF.

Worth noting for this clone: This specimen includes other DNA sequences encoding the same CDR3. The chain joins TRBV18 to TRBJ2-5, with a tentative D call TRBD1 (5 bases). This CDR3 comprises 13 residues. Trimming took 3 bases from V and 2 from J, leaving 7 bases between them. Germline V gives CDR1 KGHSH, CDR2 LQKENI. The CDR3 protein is CASSPGLQETQYF. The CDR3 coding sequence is TGTGCCAGCTCACCGGGGCTACAAGAGACCCAGTACTTC.

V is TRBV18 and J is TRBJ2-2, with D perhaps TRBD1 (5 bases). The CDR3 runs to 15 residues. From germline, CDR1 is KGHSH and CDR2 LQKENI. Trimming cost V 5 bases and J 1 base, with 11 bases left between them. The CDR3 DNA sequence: TGTGCCAGCTCAACCACAGGTTTGAACACCGGGGAGCTGTTTTTT. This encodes CASSTTGLNTGELFF.

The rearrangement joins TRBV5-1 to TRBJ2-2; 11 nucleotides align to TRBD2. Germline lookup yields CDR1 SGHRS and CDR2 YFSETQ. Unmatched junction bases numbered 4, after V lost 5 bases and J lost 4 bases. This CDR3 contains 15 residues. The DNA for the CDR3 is TGCGCCAGCAGTATAGCGGGAGGGTCCACCGGGGAGCTGTTTTTT. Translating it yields CASSIAGGSTGELFF.

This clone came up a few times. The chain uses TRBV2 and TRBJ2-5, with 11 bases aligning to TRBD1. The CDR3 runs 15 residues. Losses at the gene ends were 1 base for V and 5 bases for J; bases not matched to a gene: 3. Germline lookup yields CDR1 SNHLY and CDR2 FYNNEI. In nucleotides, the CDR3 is TGTGCCAGCAGTGAAGTAGGGACAGGGGGGGAGACCCAGTACTTC. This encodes CASSEVGTGGETQYF.

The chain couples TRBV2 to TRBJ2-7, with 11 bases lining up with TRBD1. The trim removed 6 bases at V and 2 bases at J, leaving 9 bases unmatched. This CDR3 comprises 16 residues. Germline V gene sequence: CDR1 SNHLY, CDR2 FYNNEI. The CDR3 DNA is TGTGCCAGCAGCGAGGGACAGGGGGTGGGAACCTACGAGCAGTACTTC. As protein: CASSEGQGVGTYEQYF.

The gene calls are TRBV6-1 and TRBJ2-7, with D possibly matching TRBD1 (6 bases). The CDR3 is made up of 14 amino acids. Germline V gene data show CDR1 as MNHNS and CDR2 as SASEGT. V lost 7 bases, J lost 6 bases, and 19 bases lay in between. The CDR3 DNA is TGTGCCAGCACCGGGACACACGGCCAAGGCGAGCAGTACTTC. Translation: CASTGTHGQGEQYF.

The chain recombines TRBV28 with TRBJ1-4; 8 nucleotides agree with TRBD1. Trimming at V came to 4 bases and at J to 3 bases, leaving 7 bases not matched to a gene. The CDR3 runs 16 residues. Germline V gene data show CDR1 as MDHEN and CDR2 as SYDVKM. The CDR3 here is CASSSGGAAANEKLFF. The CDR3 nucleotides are TGTGCCAGCAGTTCAGGGGGCGCGGCGGCTAATGAAAAACTGTTTTTT.

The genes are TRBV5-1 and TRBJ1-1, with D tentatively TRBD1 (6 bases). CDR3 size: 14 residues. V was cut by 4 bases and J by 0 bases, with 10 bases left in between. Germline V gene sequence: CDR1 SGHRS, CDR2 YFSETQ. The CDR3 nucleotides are TGCGCCAGCAGCATGGACAGTGTGAACACTGAAGCTTTCTTT. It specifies CASSMDSVNTEAFF.

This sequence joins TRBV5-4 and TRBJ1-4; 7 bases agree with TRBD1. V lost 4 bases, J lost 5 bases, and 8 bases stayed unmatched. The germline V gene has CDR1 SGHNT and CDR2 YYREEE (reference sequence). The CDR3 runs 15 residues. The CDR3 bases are TGTGCCAGCAGCCCTCGACAGGGAAAGAATGAAAAACTGTTTTTT. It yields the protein CASSPRQGKNEKLFF.

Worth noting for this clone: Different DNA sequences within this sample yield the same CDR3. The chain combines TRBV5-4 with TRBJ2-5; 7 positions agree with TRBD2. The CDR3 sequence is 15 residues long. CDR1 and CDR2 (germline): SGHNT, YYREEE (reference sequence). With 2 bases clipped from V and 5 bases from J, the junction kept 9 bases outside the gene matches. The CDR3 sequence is CASSLRLAAQETQYF. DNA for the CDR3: TGTGCCAGCAGCTTAAGGCTAGCGGCTCAGGAGACCCAGTACTTC.

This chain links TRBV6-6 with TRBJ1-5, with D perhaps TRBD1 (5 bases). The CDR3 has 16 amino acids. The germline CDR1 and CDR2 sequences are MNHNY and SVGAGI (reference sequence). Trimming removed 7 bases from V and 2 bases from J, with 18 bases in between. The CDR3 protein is CASTRGAGVGNQPQHF. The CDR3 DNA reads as TGTGCCAGCACGCGTGGTGCGGGGGTGGGCAATCAGCCCCAGCATTTT.

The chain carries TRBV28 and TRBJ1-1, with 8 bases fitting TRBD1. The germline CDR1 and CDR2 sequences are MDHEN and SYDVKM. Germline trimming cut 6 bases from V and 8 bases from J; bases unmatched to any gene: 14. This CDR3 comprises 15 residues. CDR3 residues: CASSSTVRTGSEAFF. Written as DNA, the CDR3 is TGTGCCAGCAGCTCCACCGTCCGGACAGGGAGCGAAGCTTTCTTT.

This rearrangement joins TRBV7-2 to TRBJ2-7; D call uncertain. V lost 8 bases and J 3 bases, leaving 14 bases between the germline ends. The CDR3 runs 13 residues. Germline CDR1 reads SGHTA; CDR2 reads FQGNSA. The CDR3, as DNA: TGTGCCAGCCGCCCAAGTGTTGGCTACGAGCAGTACTTC. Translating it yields CASRPSVGYEQYF. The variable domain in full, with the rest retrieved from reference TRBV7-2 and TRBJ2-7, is GAGVSQSPSNKVTEKGKDVELRCDPISGHTALYWYRQSLGQGLEFLIYFQGNSAPDKSGLPSDRFSAERTGGSVSTLTIQRTQQEDSAVYLCASRPSVGYEQYFGPGTRLTVT.

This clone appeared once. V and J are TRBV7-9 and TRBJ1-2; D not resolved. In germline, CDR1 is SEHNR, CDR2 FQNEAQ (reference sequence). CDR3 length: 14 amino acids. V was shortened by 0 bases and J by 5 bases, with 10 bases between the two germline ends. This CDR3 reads CASSLAHGFYGYTF. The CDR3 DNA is TGTGCCAGCAGCTTAGCACATGGGTTTTATGGCTACACCTTC. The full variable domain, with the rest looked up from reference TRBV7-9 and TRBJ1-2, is DTGVSQNPRHKITKRGQNVTFRCDPISEHNRLYWYRQTLGQGPEFLTYFQNEAQLEKSRLLSDRFSAERPKGSFSTLEIQRTEQGDSAMYLCASSLAHGFYGYTFGSGTRLTVV.

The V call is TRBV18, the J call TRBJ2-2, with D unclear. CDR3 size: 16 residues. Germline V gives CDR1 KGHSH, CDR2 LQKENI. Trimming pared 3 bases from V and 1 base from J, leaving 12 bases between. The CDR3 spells CASSPGLQENTGELFF. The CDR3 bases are TGTGCCAGCTCACCTGGGCTCCAGGAGAACACCGGGGAGCTGTTTTTT.

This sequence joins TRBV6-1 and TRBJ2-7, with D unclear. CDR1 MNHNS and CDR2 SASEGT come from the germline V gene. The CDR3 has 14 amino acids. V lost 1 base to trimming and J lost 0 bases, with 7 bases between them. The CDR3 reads CASSEEVSSYEQYF. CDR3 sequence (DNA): TGTGCCAGCAGTGAAGAGGTTTCCTCCTACGAGCAGTACTTC.

The chain's CDR3 is CAISRATTGDTQYF. CDR3 nucleotide sequence: TGTGCCATCAGCCGGGCCACAACGGGGGATACGCAGTATTTT. The chain combines TRBV10-3 with TRBJ2-3; tentatively, D is TRBD2 (5 bases). Germline CDR1 and CDR2: ENHRY and SYGVKD. This CDR3 contains 14 residues. V lost 6 bases, J lost 6 bases, and 16 bases lay in between.

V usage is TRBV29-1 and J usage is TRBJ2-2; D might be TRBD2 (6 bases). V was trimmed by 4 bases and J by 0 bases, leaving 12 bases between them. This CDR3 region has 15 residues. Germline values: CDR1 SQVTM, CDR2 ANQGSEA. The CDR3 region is CSVATRGSNTGELFF. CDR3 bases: TGCAGCGTTGCGACACGGGGGTCGAACACCGGGGAGCTGTTTTTT.

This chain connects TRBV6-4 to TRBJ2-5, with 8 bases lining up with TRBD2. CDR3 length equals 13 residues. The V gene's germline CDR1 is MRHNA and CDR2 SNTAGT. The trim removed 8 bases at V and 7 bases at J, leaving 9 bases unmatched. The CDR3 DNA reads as TGTGCCAGCGCGGCAACTAGCGGAGGGACCCAGTACTTC. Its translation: CASAATSGGTQYF.

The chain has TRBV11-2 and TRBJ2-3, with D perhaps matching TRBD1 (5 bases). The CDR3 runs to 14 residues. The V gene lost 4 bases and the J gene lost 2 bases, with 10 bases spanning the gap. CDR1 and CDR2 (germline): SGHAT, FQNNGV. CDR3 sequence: CASSYAGLTDTQYF. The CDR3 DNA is TGTGCCAGCAGCTACGCAGGGCTCACAGATACGCAGTATTTT.

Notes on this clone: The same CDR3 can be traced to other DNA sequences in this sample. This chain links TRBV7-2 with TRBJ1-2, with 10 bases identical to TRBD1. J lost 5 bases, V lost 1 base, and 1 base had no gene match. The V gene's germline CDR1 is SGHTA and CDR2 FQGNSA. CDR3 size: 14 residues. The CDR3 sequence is CASSLGQGAYGYTF. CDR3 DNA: TGTGCCAGCAGCTTAGGACAGGGGGCGTATGGCTACACCTTC.